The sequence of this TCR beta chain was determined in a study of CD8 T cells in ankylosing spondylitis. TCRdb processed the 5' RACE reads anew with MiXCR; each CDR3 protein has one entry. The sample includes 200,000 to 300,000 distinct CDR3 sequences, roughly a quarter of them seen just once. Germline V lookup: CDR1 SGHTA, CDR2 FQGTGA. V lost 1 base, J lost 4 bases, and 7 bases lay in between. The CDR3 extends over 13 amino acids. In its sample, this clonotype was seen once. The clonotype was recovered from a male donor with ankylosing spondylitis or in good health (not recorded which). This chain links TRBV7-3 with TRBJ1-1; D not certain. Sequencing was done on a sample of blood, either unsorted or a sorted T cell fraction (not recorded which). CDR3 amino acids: CASSLSPTTEAFF. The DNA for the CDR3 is TGTGCCAGCAGCTTAAGCCCAACCACTGAAGCTTTCTTT.